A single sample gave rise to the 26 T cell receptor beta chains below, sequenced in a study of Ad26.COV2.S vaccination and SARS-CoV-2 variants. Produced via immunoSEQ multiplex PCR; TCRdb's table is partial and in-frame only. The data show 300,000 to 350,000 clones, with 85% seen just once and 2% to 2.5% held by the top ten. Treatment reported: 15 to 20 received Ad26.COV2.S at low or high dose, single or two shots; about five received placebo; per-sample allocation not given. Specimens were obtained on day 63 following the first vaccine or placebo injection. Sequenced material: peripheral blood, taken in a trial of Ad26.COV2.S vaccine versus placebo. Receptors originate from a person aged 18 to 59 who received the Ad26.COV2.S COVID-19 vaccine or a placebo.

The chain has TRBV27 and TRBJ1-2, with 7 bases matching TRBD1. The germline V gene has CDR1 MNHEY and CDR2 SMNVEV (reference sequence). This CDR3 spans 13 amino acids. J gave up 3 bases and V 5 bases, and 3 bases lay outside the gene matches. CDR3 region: CASSQDRDYGYTF. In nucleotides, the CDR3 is TGTGCCAGCAGTCAAGACAGGGACTATGGCTACACCTTC.

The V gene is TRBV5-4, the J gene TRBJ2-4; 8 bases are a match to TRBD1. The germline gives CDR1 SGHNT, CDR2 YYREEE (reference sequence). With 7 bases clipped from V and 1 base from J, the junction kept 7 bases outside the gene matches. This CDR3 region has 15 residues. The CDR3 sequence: CASSQGGLAKNIQYF. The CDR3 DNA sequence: TGTGCCAGCTCACAGGGGGGCTTGGCCAAAAACATTCAGTACTTC.

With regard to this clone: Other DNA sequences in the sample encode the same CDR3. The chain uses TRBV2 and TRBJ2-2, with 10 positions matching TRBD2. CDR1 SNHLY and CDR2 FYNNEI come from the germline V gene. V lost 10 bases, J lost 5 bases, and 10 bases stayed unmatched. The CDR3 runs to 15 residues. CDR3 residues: CATGAQRGGTGELFF. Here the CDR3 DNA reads TGTGCCACCGGGGCGCAGCGGGGGGGGACCGGGGAGCTGTTTTTT.

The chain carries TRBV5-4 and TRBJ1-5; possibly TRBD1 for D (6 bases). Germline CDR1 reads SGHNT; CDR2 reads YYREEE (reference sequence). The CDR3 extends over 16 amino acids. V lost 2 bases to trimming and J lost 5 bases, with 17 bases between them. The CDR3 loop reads CASSFSGGGRDQPQHF. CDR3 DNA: TGTGCCAGCAGCTTTAGCGGGGGCGGGAGGGATCAGCCCCAGCATTTT.

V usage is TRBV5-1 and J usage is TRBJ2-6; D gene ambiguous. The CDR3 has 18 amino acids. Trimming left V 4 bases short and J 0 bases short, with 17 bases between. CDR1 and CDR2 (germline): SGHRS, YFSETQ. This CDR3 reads CASSPTSLITSGANVLTF. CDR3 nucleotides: TGCGCCAGCAGCCCGACTTCTCTCATAACCTCTGGGGCCAACGTCCTGACTTTC.

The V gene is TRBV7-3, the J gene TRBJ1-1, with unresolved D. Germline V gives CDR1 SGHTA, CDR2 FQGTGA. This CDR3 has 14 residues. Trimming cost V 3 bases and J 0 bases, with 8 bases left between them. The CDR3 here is CASSFTHVNTEAFF. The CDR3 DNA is TGTGCCAGCAGCTTCACGCATGTGAACACTGAAGCTTTCTTT.

The CDR3 spells CASSLAGQGAAGELFF. CDR3 nucleotide sequence: TGTGCCAGCAGTTTAGCAGGACAGGGGGCGGCCGGGGAGCTGTTTTTT. V is TRBV27 and J is TRBJ2-2; 11 nucleotides line up with TRBD1. The CDR3 covers 16 residues. CDR1 and CDR2 (germline): MNHEY, SMNVEV (reference sequence). V dropped 2 bases and J dropped 6; count of bases not matched to a gene: 5.

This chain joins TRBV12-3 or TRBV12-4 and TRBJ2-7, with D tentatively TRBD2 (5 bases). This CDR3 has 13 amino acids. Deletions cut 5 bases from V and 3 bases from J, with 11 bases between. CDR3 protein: CASSPGRGYEQYF. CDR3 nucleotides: TGTGCCAGCAGTCCAGGACGGGGCTACGAGCAGTACTTC.

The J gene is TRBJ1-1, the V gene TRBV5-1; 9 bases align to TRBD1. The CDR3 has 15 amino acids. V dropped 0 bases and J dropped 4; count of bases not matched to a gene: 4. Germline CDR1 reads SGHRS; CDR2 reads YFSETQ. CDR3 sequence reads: CASSLGWTGVTEAFF. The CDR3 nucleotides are TGCGCCAGCAGCTTGGGATGGACAGGGGTCACTGAAGCTTTCTTT.

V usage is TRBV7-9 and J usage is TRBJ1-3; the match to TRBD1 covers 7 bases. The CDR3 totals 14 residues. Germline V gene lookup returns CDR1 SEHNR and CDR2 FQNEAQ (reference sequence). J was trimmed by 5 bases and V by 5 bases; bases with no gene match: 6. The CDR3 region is CASSIGGQRNTIYF. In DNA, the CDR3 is TGTGCCAGCAGCATTGGGGGACAGAGAAACACCATATATTTT.

CDR3 bases: TGTGCCATCAGTGAGTCGATTGTGTACTACGAGCAGTACTTC. Its translation: CAISESIVYYEQYF. This sequence joins TRBV10-3 and TRBJ2-7; D is unclear. Trimming shortened V by 0 bases and J by 3 bases, and 9 bases separated the two germline ends. This CDR3 is built from 14 residues. In germline, CDR1 is ENHRY, CDR2 SYGVKD.

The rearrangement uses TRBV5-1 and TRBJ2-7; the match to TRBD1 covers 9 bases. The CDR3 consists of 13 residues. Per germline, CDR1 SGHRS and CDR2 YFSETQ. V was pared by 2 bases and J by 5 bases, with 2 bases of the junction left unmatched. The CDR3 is CASSFGTGNEQYF. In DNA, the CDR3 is TGCGCCAGCAGCTTCGGGACAGGGAACGAGCAGTACTTC. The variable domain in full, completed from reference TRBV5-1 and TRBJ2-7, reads KAGVTQTPRYLIKTRGQQVTLSCSPISGHRSVSWYQQTPGQGLQFLFEYFSETQRNKGNFPGRFSGRQFSNSRSEMNVSTLELGDSALYLCASSFGTGNEQYFGPGTRLTVT.

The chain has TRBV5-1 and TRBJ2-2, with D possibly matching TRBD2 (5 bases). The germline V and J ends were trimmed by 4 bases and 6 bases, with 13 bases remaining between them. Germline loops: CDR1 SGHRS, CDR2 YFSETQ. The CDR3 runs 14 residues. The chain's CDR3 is CASSTRGGAGELFF. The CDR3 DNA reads TGCGCCAGCAGCACCCGGGGTGGGGCCGGGGAGCTGTTTTTT.

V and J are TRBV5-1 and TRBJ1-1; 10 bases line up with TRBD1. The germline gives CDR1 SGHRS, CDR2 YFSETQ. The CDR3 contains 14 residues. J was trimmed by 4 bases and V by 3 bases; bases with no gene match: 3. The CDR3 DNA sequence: TGCGCCAGCAGCTACGGACAGGGGGTCACTGAAGCTTTCTTT. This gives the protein CASSYGQGVTEAFF.

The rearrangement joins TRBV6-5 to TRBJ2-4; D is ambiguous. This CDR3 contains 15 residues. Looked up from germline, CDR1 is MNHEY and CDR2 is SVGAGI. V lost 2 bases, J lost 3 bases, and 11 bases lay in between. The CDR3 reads CASSYDTSSKNIQYF. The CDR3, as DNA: TGTGCCAGCAGTTACGATACCTCTAGCAAAAACATTCAGTACTTC.

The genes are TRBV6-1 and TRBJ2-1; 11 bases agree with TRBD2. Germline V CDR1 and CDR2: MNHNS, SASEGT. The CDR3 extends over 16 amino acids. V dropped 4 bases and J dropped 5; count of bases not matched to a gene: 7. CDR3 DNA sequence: TGTGCCAGCAGTGGATACATAGCGGGGGGGGACAATGAGCAGTTCTTC. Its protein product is CASSGYIAGGDNEQFF.

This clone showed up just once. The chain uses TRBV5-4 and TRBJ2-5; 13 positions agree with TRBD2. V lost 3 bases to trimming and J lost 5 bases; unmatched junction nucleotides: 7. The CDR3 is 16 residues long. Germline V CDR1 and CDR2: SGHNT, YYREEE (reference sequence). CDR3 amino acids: CASSSWTSGGWETQYF. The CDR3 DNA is TGTGCCAGCAGCTCATGGACTAGCGGGGGATGGGAGACCCAGTACTTC. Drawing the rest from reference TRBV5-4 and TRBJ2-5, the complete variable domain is ETGVTQSPTHLIKTRGQQVTLRCSSQSGHNTVSWYQQALGQGPQFIFQYYREEENGRGNFPPRFSGLQFPNYSSELNVNALELDDSALYLCASSSWTSGGWETQYFGPGTRLLVL.

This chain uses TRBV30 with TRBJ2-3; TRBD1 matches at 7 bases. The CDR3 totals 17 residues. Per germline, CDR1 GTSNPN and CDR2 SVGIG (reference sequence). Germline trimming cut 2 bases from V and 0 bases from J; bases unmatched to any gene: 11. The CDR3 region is CAWSPPPGGRSTDTQYF. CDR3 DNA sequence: TGTGCCTGGAGTCCCCCACCAGGGGGAAGGAGCACAGATACGCAGTATTTT.

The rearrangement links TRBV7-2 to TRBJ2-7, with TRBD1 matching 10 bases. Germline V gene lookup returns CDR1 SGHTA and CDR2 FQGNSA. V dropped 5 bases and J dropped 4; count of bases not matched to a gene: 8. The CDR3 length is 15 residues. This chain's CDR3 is CASSPRTGGVYEQYF. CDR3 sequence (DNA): TGTGCCAGCAGCCCACGGACAGGGGGAGTATACGAGCAGTACTTC.

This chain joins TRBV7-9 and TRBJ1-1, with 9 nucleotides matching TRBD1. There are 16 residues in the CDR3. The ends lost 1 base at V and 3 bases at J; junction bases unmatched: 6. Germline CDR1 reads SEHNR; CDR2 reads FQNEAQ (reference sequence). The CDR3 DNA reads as TGTGCCAGCAGCTTAGAGGCGGGACAGGGCTACACTGAAGCTTTCTTT. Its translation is CASSLEAGQGYTEAFF.

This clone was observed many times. CDR3 sequence: CASSPVAAGGLAGANVLTF. DNA for the CDR3: TGTGCCAGCAGTCCCGTCGCGGCGGGGGGTTTAGCTGGGGCCAACGTCCTGACTTTC. The chain uses TRBV28 and TRBJ2-6; 8 bases agree with TRBD2. With V trimmed by 5 bases and J by 2 bases, 14 bases remained unmatched. The CDR3 is 19 residues long. Germline V gene data show CDR1 as MDHEN and CDR2 as SYDVKM.

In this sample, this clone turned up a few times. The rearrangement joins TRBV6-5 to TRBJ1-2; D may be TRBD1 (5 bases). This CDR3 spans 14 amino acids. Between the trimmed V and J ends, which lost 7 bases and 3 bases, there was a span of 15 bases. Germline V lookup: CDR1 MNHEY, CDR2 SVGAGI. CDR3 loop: CASNAGTFDYGYTF. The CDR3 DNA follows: TGTGCCAGCAACGCAGGGACCTTCGACTATGGCTACACCTTC.

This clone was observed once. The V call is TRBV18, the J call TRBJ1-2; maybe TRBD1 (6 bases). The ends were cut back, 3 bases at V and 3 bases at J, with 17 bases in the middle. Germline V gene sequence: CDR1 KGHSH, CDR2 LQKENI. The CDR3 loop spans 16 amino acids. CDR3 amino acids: CASSPQQGRSDYGYTF. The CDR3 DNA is TGTGCCAGCTCACCTCAACAGGGAAGAAGCGACTATGGCTACACCTTC.

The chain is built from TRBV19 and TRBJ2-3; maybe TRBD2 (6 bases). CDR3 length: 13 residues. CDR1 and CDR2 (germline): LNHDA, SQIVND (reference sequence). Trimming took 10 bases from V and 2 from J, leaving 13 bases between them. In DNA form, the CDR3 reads TGTGCCACCGCCGCTAGCGCCACAGATACGCAGTATTTT. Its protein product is CATAASATDTQYF.

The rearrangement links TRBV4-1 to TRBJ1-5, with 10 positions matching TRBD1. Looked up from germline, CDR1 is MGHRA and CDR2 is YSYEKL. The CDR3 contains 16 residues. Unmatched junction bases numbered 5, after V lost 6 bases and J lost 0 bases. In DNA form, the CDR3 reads TGCGCCAGCAGTATGACAGGGGGCCTTAGCAATCAGCCCCAGCATTTT. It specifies CASSMTGGLSNQPQHF.

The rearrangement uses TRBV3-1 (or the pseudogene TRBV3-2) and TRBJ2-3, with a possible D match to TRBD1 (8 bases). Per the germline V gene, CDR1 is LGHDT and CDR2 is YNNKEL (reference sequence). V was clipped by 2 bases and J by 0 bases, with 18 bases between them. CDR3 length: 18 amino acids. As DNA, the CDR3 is TGTGCCAGCAGCCAAACGGGGGGACAGGTTACTAGCACAGATACGCAGTATTTT. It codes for CASSQTGGQVTSTDTQYF.